The T cell receptor (beta chain) described here comes from a study of OX40 agonist ivuxolimab in advanced cancers. Using immunoSEQ multiplex PCR, the repertoire was profiled, and TCRdb retains in-frame clones only, with some absent. The table has some 25,000 clones, around 86% seen once. The CDR3 is made up of 13 amino acids. Germline values: CDR1 MNHEY, CDR2 SMNVEV (reference sequence). V lost 8 bases to trimming and J lost 2 bases, with 13 bases between them. The input for sequencing was CD4+ or CD8+ T cells sorted from blood, taken in a trial of the OX40 agonist ivuxolimab. The clonotype was recovered from an adult with an advanced solid tumor such as melanoma, head and neck, liver or kidney cancer. This chain connects TRBV27 to TRBJ2-7; a weak D match, TRBD2 (6 bases). The CDR3 sequence: CASRGYGPYEQYF. DNA of the CDR3: TGTGCCAGCCGGGGGTACGGCCCCTACGAGCAGTACTTC.